These T cell receptor beta chains were read from a single sample in a study of blood T cell repertoires in COVID-19. The table came from immunoSEQ multiplex PCR; TCRdb's copy has only in-frame clones and leaves some out. The repertoire holds approximately 240,000 clones, with 80% to 85% as singletons. The sample taken for sequencing was peripheral blood. The source of these receptors is a woman between 25 and 40 years old who had recovered from COVID-19. CDR3s include the opening cysteine and the closing phenylalanine or tryptophan. The D gene is left open where the match is weak. Size is stated for part of the rows, as once, few or many counts, or as a class when the clone is expanded.

J | size | D | V | DNA | CDR3
TRBJ1-1 | - | - | TRBV18 | TGTGCCAGCTCACTGGGGGGGCTAGACACTGAAGCTTTCTTT | CASSLGGLDTEAFF
TRBJ2-5 | - | - | TRBV7-9 | TGTGCCAGCAGCACCGTAAACAGGGTTGGCGAGACCCAGTACTTC | CASSTVNRVGETQYF
TRBJ1-5 | - | TRBD1 | TRBV19 | TGTGCCAGTAGTATCCGGACAGGACTCAATCAGCCCCAGCATTTT | CASSIRTGLNQPQHF
TRBJ1-3 | - | - | TRBV6-6 | TGTGCCAGCAGCCTACTGATCCGGACAGCTGGAAACACCATATATTTT | CASSLLIRTAGNTIYF
TRBJ1-2 | - | - | TRBV29-1 | TGCAGCGTCGGCTATGGCTACACCTTC | CSVGYGYTF
TRBJ2-3 | - | TRBD2 | TRBV14 | TGTGCCAGCAGCCCCTGGGGACTAGCGGGAGACTACACAGATACGCAGTATTTT | CASSPWGLAGDYTDTQYF
TRBJ2-1 | - | TRBD1 | TRBV18 | TGTGCCAGCGGCGCGGGACAGGGGGCTATGGATGAGCAGTTCTTC | CASGAGQGAMDEQFF
TRBJ2-1 | - | TRBD1 | TRBV28 | TGTGCCAGCAGGTCCGGGACAGGGGACCACAATGAGCAGTTCTTC | CASRSGTGDHNEQFF
TRBJ2-3 | - | - | TRBV12-5 | TGTGCTAGTGGTTTGCCAGGGGTGGTCACAGATACGCAGTATTTT | CASGLPGVVTDTQYF
TRBJ2-4 | few | - | TRBV19 | TGTGCCAGTAGTATTTTTCTACGAGGGAGGGCCAAAAACATTCAGTACTTC | CASSIFLRGRAKNIQYF
TRBJ2-1 | - | TRBD2 | TRBV28 | TGTGCCAGCACCGACCCTAGCGGGGTCTACAATGAGCAGTTCTTC | CASTDPSGVYNEQFF
TRBJ1-4 | - | - | TRBV5-8 | TGTGCCAGCAGCTTGGCGGCAGGGGATCATGTTTATGAAAAACTGTTTTTT | CASSLAAGDHVYEKLFF
TRBJ2-6 | - | TRBD1 | TRBV30 | TGTGCCTCGACAGGGTATCGCTCTGGGGCCAACGTCCTGACTTTC | CASTGYRSGANVLTF
TRBJ2-2 | - | - | TRBV5-1 | TGCGCCAGCAGCTTGGAGACTCCGGACACCGGGGAGCTGTTTTTT | CASSLETPDTGELFF
TRBJ2-6 | - | - | TRBV15 | TGTGCCACCAGCAGTGCCAGGGTTTCCGGGGCCAACGTCCTGACTTTC | CATSSARVSGANVLTF
TRBJ2-2 | - | TRBD2 | TRBV5-6 | TGTGCCAGCACCCTACTAGCGGCAACCGGGGAGCTGTTTTTT | CASTLLAATGELFF
TRBJ2-7 | - | TRBD1 | TRBV10-2 | TGCGCCAGCAGTTTGGGACAGCCCTCCTACGAGCAGTACTTC | CASSLGQPSYEQYF
TRBJ2-5 | once | TRBD2 | TRBV7-3 | TGTGCCAGCAGCTTAAATAGCGGGCAAGAGACCCAGTACTTC | CASSLNSGQETQYF
TRBJ2-7 | - | - | TRBV6-1 | TGTGCCAGCAGTGAAGGGCAGGGTGGCAGCGAGCAGTACTTC | CASSEGQGGSEQYF
TRBJ2-5 | - | TRBD2 | TRBV28 | TGTGCCAGCAGTTTAAGACTAGCGAAAGGAGAGACCCAGTACTTC | CASSLRLAKGETQYF
TRBJ2-7 | - | - | TRBV7-9 | TGTGCCAGCAGCTTCAGGGCGATAGACGAGCAGTACTTC | CASSFRAIDEQYF
TRBJ1-4 | few | TRBD1 | TRBV11-2 | TGTGCCAGCAGCGACCGGACAGGTGCTAATGAAAAACTGTTTTTT | CASSDRTGANEKLFF
TRBJ1-6 | - | TRBD1 | TRBV5-1 | TGCGCCAGCACTCCACGACAGGGCCGGAATTCACCCCTCCACTTT | CASTPRQGRNSPLHF
TRBJ2-1 | - | - | TRBV21-1 | TGTGCCAGCAGCAAAGCGCTTTCAGGATTCGAGCAGTTCTTC | CASSKALSGFEQFF